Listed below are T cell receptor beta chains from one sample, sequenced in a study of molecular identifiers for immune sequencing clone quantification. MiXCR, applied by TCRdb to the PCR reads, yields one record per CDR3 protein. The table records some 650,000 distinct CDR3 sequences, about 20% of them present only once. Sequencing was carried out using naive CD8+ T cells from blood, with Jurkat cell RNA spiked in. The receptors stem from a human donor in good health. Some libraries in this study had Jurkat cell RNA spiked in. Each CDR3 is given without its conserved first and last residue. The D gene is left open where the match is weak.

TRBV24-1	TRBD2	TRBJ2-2	ATSDNGAGVGFFGELF
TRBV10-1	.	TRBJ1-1	ASSEGARRF
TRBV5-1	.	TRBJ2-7	GSSSRGPYEQY
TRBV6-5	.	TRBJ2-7	ASSHAYKQY
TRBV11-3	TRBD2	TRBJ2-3	ASSLGAVLSSGDHTDTQY
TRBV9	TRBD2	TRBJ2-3	ASSVGTTGTDTQY
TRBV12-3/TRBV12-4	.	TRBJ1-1	ASSSGGGWGTEAF
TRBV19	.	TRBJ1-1	ASNLLAGVNGEAF
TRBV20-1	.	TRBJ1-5	SARDPPRGHNSNQPQH
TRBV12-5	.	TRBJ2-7	ASGLVPGAPSYEQY
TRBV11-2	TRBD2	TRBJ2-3	ASSFYSAGDTDTQY
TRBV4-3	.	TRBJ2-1	ASSQDSSVGNEQF
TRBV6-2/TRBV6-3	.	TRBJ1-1	ASSYGASMNTEAF
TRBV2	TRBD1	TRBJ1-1	AHNTPDRVFNKNTEAF
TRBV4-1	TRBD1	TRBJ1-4	ASSPGTGDWPNEKLF